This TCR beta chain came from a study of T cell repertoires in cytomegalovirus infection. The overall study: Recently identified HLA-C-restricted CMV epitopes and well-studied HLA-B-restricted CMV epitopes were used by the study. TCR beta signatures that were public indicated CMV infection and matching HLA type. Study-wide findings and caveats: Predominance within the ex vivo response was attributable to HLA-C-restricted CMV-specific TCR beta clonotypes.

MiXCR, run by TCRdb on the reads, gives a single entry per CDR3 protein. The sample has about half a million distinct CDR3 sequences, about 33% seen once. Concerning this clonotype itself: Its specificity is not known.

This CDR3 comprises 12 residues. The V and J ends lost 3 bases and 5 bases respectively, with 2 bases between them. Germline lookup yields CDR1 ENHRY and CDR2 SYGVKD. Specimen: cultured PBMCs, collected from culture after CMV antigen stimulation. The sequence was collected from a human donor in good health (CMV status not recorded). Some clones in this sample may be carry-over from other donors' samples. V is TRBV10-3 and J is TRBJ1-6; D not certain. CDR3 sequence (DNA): TGTGCCATCAGTGATAATAATTCACCCCTCCACTTT. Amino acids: CAISDNNSPLHF.